Presented here are 21 T cell receptor beta chains from one specimen sequenced in a study of cytomegalovirus exposure and HLA in healthy donors. Method: immunoSEQ multiplex PCR; TCRdb's copy keeps in-frame clones and lacks some. This sample carries 280,000 or so clones, roughly 88% of them seen once, and the ten largest clones take over 0.85%. The sample consisted of PBMCs. These receptors originate from a woman between 18 and 29 years old in good health and CMV-seronegative.

The V call is TRBV7-8, the J call TRBJ1-4, with 8 bases aligning to TRBD1. This CDR3 has 14 residues. The germline CDR1 and CDR2 sequences are SGHVS and FQNEAQ. V shed 5 bases and J 8 bases; nucleotides not matched to a gene: 7. Here the CDR3 DNA reads TGTGCCAGCAGCCCGGACAGGGCCGGAGAAAAACTGTTTTTT. Translated, it gives CASSPDRAGEKLFF.

The chain links TRBV27 to TRBJ1-2; 12 nucleotides match TRBD1. V gave up 2 bases and J gave up 2 bases; unmatched junction bases: 6. This CDR3 comprises 17 residues. In germline, CDR1 is MNHEY, CDR2 SMNVEV (reference sequence). The chain's CDR3 is CASSLTGTGGANYGYTF. The CDR3 DNA sequence: TGTGCCAGCAGTTTAACCGGGACAGGGGGCGCAAACTATGGCTACACCTTC.

This clone has a single count. The chain links TRBV9 to TRBJ2-7, with 8 positions matching TRBD1. The germline V gene encodes CDR1 SGDLS and CDR2 YYNGEE. Losses at the gene ends were 3 bases for V and 3 bases for J; bases not matched to a gene: 2. There are 13 residues in the CDR3. The chain's CDR3 is CASSATGGYEQYF. DNA of the CDR3: TGTGCCAGCAGCGCAACAGGGGGCTACGAGCAGTACTTC.

V usage is TRBV28 and J usage is TRBJ1-5; 9 bases map to TRBD1. The CDR3 totals 16 residues. The germline V gene encodes CDR1 MDHEN and CDR2 SYDVKM. The ends lost 6 bases at V and 5 bases at J; junction bases unmatched: 11. The CDR3 spells CASSSWDRATHQPQHF. CDR3 bases: TGTGCCAGCAGCAGTTGGGACAGGGCTACCCATCAGCCCCAGCATTTT.

In regard to this clone: Other DNA variants within this sample encode the same CDR3. This chain links TRBV11-3 with TRBJ2-7; perhaps TRBD1 as D (6 bases). CDR3 length equals 13 residues. Germline V gives CDR1 SGHNT, CDR2 YENEEA. V was trimmed by 5 bases and J by 1 base, leaving 9 bases between them. This CDR3 is CASSLQGSYEQYF. For the CDR3, the DNA is TGTGCCAGCAGCCTACAGGGATCCTACGAGCAGTACTTC.

V and J are TRBV15 and TRBJ1-1; D unresolved. The ends were cut back, 0 bases at V and 8 bases at J, with 19 bases in the middle. Germline V gives CDR1 LNHNV, CDR2 YYDKDF (reference sequence). The CDR3 contains 16 residues. CDR3 bases: TGTGCCACCAGCAGAGAACACGCCGCGATGGGCCCCGAAGCTTTCTTT. Its protein is CATSREHAAMGPEAFF.

The chain combines TRBV27 with TRBJ1-1; 7 nucleotides align to TRBD1. Trimming removed 4 bases from V and 7 bases from J; junction bases left unmatched: 12. The germline gives CDR1 MNHEY, CDR2 SMNVEV (reference sequence). The CDR3 has 15 residues. CDR3 amino acids: CASSSRTGVRGEAFF. The CDR3, as DNA: TGTGCCAGCAGTTCTAGGACAGGCGTCCGAGGTGAAGCTTTCTTT.

This chain joins TRBV15 and TRBJ2-7; D may be TRBD2 (5 bases). Germline assignment: CDR1 LNHNV and CDR2 YYDKDF (reference sequence). Trimming took 0 bases from V and 0 from J, leaving 9 bases between them. The CDR3 runs 15 residues. The CDR3 coding sequence is TGTGCCACCAGCAGAGATCCGGGGAGCTCCTACGAGCAGTACTTC. This codes for CATSRDPGSSYEQYF.

This clone was counted only a few times. J is TRBJ2-1 and V is TRBV6-5; maybe TRBD1 (5 bases). Trimming took off 5 bases at V and 1 base at J, with 12 bases between the two ends. Germline-derived CDR1 and CDR2 are MNHEY and SVGAGI. This CDR3 has 15 amino acids. The CDR3 here is CASSQTQGSYNEQFF. As DNA, the CDR3 is TGTGCCAGCAGTCAGACTCAGGGTTCCTACAATGAGCAGTTCTTC.

This sequence joins TRBV7-2 and TRBJ2-1; perhaps TRBD1 as D (5 bases). The ends were cut back, 5 bases at V and 6 bases at J, with 20 bases in the middle. Germline V gene sequence: CDR1 SGHTA, CDR2 FQGNSA. The CDR3 loop spans 16 amino acids. CDR3 protein: CASSPNERQGRNEQFF. As DNA, the CDR3 is TGTGCCAGCAGCCCCAACGAGAGGCAGGGCCGCAATGAGCAGTTCTTC.

The chain is built from TRBV10-1 and TRBJ2-2; the D is unclear. The germline V gene encodes CDR1 WNHNN and CDR2 SYGVQD (reference sequence). V shed 0 bases and J shed 7 bases, with 12 bases lying between them. The CDR3 is 15 residues long. CDR3 bases: TGCGCCAGCAGTGAGTCGGGCAGAAGTGGCGGGGAGCTGTTTTTT. Residues: CASSESGRSGGELFF.

V and J are TRBV7-2 and TRBJ2-2, with 11 bases that match TRBD2. V lost 2 bases to trimming and J lost 4 bases; unmatched junction nucleotides: 6. The CDR3 runs 17 residues. From germline, CDR1 is SGHTA and CDR2 FQGNSA. The CDR3 here is CASSLRSGLAATGELFF. The CDR3 DNA reads as TGTGCCAGCAGCTTAAGATCGGGACTAGCGGCCACCGGGGAGCTGTTTTTT.

The CDR3 nucleotides are TGTGCCAGCAGTACCCGGCGGGGAGGGCCGAGGGAGACCCAGTACTTC. Translating it yields CASSTRRGGPRETQYF. The chain uses TRBV2 and TRBJ2-5; 7 nucleotides agree with TRBD2. The length of the CDR3 is 16 residues. V dropped 5 bases and J dropped 5; count of bases not matched to a gene: 14. The germline V gene encodes CDR1 SNHLY and CDR2 FYNNEI. Full variable domain (rest looked up from reference TRBV2 and TRBJ2-5): EPEVTQTPSHQVTQMGQEVILRCVPISNHLYFYWYRQILGQKVEFLVSFYNNEISEKSEIFDDQFSVERPDGSNFTLKIRSTKLEDSAMYFCASSTRRGGPRETQYFGPGTRLLVL.

The rearrangement links TRBV28 to TRBJ1-3; D may be TRBD1 (6 bases). The CDR3 has 14 amino acids. The ends were cut back, 6 bases at V and 2 bases at J, with 11 bases in the middle. CDR1 is MDHEN and CDR2 is SYDVKM in the germline V gene. The CDR3 region is CASSLQGAGNTIYF. For the CDR3, the DNA is TGTGCCAGCAGCCTACAGGGAGCTGGAAACACCATATATTTT.

J is TRBJ2-7 and V is TRBV11-2; D may be TRBD1 (5 bases). Looked up from germline, CDR1 is SGHAT and CDR2 is FQNNGV. V dropped 2 bases and J dropped 3 bases, with 11 bases sitting between them. The CDR3 is 14 amino acids. CDR3 sequence: CASSLPGYVYEQYF. CDR3 bases: TGTGCCAGCAGCTTACCAGGGTACGTCTACGAGCAGTACTTC. Using reference TRBV11-2 and TRBJ2-7 for the parts outside the CDR3, the full variable domain is EAGVAQSPRYKIIEKRQSVAFWCNPISGHATLYWYQQILGQGPKLLIQFQNNGVVDDSQLPKDRFSAERLKGVDSTLKIQPAKLEDSAVYLCASSLPGYVYEQYFGPGTRLTVT.

This clone was picked up one time. The rearrangement links TRBV10-3 to TRBJ1-1; D unresolved. CDR3 length equals 11 residues. Looked up from germline, CDR1 is ENHRY and CDR2 is SYGVKD. V lost 4 bases and J 4 bases, leaving 4 bases between the germline ends. This CDR3 reads CAISGGTEAFF. CDR3 DNA: TGTGCCATCAGTGGCGGCACTGAAGCTTTCTTT.

The chain carries TRBV28 and TRBJ1-3; 10 nucleotides line up with TRBD1. The CDR3 has 15 residues. The V gene end was trimmed by 6 bases and the J gene end by 10 bases; junction bases not matched to a gene: 12. From germline, CDR1 is MDHEN and CDR2 SYDVKM. The CDR3 here is CASSPSGQGKRTIYF. For the CDR3, the DNA is TGTGCCAGCAGCCCTTCGGGACAGGGGAAAAGGACCATATATTTT.

The chain has TRBV18 and TRBJ2-6; D is possibly TRBD1 (6 bases). The germline V gene encodes CDR1 KGHSH and CDR2 LQKENI. The CDR3 is 14 residues long. The ends were cut back, 5 bases at V and 12 bases at J, with 17 bases in the middle. CDR3 DNA sequence: TGTGCCAGCTCAGCAGACAGGTCCCAAGGCGTCCTGACTTTC. This encodes CASSADRSQGVLTF.

The chain joins TRBV7-9 to TRBJ2-7; 9 nucleotides line up with TRBD1. This CDR3 contains 16 residues. CDR1 is SEHNR and CDR2 is FQNEAQ in the germline V gene (reference sequence). With 6 bases clipped from V and 7 bases from J, the junction kept 16 bases outside the gene matches. The CDR3 region has the DNA TGTGCCAGCAGTTCCCACAGGGGGCTACTTTGGGGGGAGCAGTACTTC. It encodes CASSSHRGLLWGEQYF.

V gene TRBV7-3 combines with J gene TRBJ2-1, with D tentatively TRBD2 (6 bases). Trimming took off 5 bases at V and 7 bases at J, with 18 bases between the two ends. The CDR3 has 15 amino acids. Germline CDR1 is SGHTA and CDR2 is FQGTGA. Here the CDR3 reads CASSPAGTGGNEQFF. DNA for the CDR3: TGTGCCAGCAGCCCCGCGGGGACCGGGGGTAATGAGCAGTTCTTC.

The chain joins TRBV2 to TRBJ1-2, with TRBD1 identical over 10 bases. The CDR3 length is 15 residues. With 4 bases clipped from V and 8 bases from J, the junction kept 10 bases outside the gene matches. Germline V gene lookup returns CDR1 SNHLY and CDR2 FYNNEI. CDR3 loop: CASSVGDRGFGGYTF. The DNA of the CDR3 is TGTGCCAGCAGTGTAGGGGACAGGGGTTTTGGGGGCTACACCTTC. The whole variable domain, filled in from reference TRBV2 and TRBJ1-2, reads EPEVTQTPSHQVTQMGQEVILRCVPISNHLYFYWYRQILGQKVEFLVSFYNNEISEKSEIFDDQFSVERPDGSNFTLKIRSTKLEDSAMYFCASSVGDRGFGGYTFGSGTRLTVV.